A single sample is the source of the 8 T cell receptor beta chains below, sequenced in a study of blood T cell repertoires in COVID-19. Clones were read by immunoSEQ multiplex PCR, and TCRdb kept only the in-frame ones, dropping some. The sample yields tens of thousands of clones, 65% to 85% seen once. The sequencing sample was made of peripheral blood. The receptors come from a woman aged 55-75 years with acute or convalescent COVID-19.

This chain links TRBV6-5 with TRBJ1-3, with D perhaps TRBD1 (5 bases). Per the germline V gene, CDR1 is MNHEY and CDR2 is SVGAGI. The length of the CDR3 is 12 residues. V dropped 9 bases and J dropped 0 bases, with 6 bases sitting between them. The CDR3 sequence is CASQGSGNTIYF. The CDR3 DNA reads as TGTGCCAGTCAGGGCTCTGGAAACACCATATATTTT.

The genes are TRBV7-2 and TRBJ1-1; possibly TRBD1 for D (5 bases). This CDR3 spans 17 amino acids. The germline CDR1 and CDR2 sequences are SGHTA and FQGNSA. The V end was cut by 1 base, the J end by 6 bases, with 21 bases between. CDR3: CASSLVQGSIQGAEAFF. The CDR3 DNA sequence: TGTGCCAGCAGCTTAGTCCAGGGCTCTATTCAAGGGGCTGAAGCTTTCTTT. Full variable domain (rest looked up from reference TRBV7-2 and TRBJ1-1): GAGVSQSPSNKVTEKGKDVELRCDPISGHTALYWYRQSLGQGLEFLIYFQGNSAPDKSGLPSDRFSAERTGGSVSTLTIQRTQQEDSAVYLCASSLVQGSIQGAEAFFGQGTRLTVV.

J is TRBJ2-6 and V is TRBV20-1; a possible D gene is TRBD1 (6 bases). The CDR3 covers 16 residues. The V and J ends lost 3 bases and 0 bases respectively, with 12 bases between them. From germline, CDR1 is DFQATT and CDR2 SNEGSKA (reference sequence). The CDR3 DNA follows: TGCAGTGCTAGTGTTGGACAGAGCTCTGGGGCCAACGTCCTGACTTTC. Its translation: CSASVGQSSGANVLTF.

V usage is TRBV2 and J usage is TRBJ2-2; a weak D match, TRBD1 (6 bases). Trimming left V 6 bases short and J 4 bases short, with 18 bases between. Germline assignment: CDR1 SNHLY and CDR2 FYNNEI. The CDR3 totals 16 residues. The DNA for the CDR3 is TGTGCCAGCAGAGATCAGGGGCGATCAAGCACCGGGGAGCTGTTTTTT. It yields the protein CASRDQGRSSTGELFF.

The rearrangement uses TRBV4-1 and TRBJ1-2, with D possibly TRBD1 on 6 matching bases. The V gene's germline CDR1 is MGHRA and CDR2 YSYEKL. V lost 1 base to trimming and J lost 3 bases, with 12 bases between them. The CDR3 covers 15 residues. For the CDR3, the DNA is TGCGCCAGCAGCCAAGTCTCTAGGACAGACTATGGCTACACCTTC. Translation gives CASSQVSRTDYGYTF.

This chain connects TRBV27 to TRBJ1-1; D perhaps matches TRBD1 (6 bases). The CDR3 spans 13 residues. CDR1 is MNHEY and CDR2 is SMNVEV in the germline V gene (reference sequence). V was clipped by 8 bases and J by 0 bases, with 10 bases between them. CDR3 sequence reads: CASYRAVNTEAFF. CDR3 nucleotide sequence: TGTGCCAGCTACAGGGCAGTGAACACTGAAGCTTTCTTT.

This rearrangement joins TRBV3-1 (or the pseudogene TRBV3-2) to TRBJ1-2; possibly TRBD1 for D (6 bases). V lost 5 bases and J lost 4, with 14 bases in between. Germline CDR1 reads LGHDT; CDR2 reads YNNKEL (reference sequence). CDR3 size: 14 residues. This chain's CDR3 is CASSFPGQSYGYTF. Written as DNA, the CDR3 is TGTGCCAGCAGCTTTCCGGGACAAAGCTATGGCTACACCTTC.

This sequence joins TRBV24-1 and TRBJ1-2, with 9 nucleotides matching TRBD1. The ends lost 7 bases at V and 6 bases at J; junction bases unmatched: 5. The CDR3 loop spans 13 amino acids. CDR1 KGHDR and CDR2 SFDVKD come from the germline V gene. The CDR3: CATRTGGGDGYTF. Here the CDR3 DNA reads TGTGCCACCAGGACAGGGGGAGGGGATGGCTACACCTTC.